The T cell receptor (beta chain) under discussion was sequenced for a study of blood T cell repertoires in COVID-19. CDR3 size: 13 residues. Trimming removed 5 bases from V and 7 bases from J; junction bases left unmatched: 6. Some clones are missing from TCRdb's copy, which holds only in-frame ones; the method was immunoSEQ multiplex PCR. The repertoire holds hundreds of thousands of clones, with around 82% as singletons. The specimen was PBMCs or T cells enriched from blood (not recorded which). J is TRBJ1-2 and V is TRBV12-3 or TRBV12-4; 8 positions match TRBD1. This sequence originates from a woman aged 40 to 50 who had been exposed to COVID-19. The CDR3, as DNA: TGTGCCAGCAGTACAGGGACAGGTCGTGGCTACACCTTC. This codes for CASSTGTGRGYTF.